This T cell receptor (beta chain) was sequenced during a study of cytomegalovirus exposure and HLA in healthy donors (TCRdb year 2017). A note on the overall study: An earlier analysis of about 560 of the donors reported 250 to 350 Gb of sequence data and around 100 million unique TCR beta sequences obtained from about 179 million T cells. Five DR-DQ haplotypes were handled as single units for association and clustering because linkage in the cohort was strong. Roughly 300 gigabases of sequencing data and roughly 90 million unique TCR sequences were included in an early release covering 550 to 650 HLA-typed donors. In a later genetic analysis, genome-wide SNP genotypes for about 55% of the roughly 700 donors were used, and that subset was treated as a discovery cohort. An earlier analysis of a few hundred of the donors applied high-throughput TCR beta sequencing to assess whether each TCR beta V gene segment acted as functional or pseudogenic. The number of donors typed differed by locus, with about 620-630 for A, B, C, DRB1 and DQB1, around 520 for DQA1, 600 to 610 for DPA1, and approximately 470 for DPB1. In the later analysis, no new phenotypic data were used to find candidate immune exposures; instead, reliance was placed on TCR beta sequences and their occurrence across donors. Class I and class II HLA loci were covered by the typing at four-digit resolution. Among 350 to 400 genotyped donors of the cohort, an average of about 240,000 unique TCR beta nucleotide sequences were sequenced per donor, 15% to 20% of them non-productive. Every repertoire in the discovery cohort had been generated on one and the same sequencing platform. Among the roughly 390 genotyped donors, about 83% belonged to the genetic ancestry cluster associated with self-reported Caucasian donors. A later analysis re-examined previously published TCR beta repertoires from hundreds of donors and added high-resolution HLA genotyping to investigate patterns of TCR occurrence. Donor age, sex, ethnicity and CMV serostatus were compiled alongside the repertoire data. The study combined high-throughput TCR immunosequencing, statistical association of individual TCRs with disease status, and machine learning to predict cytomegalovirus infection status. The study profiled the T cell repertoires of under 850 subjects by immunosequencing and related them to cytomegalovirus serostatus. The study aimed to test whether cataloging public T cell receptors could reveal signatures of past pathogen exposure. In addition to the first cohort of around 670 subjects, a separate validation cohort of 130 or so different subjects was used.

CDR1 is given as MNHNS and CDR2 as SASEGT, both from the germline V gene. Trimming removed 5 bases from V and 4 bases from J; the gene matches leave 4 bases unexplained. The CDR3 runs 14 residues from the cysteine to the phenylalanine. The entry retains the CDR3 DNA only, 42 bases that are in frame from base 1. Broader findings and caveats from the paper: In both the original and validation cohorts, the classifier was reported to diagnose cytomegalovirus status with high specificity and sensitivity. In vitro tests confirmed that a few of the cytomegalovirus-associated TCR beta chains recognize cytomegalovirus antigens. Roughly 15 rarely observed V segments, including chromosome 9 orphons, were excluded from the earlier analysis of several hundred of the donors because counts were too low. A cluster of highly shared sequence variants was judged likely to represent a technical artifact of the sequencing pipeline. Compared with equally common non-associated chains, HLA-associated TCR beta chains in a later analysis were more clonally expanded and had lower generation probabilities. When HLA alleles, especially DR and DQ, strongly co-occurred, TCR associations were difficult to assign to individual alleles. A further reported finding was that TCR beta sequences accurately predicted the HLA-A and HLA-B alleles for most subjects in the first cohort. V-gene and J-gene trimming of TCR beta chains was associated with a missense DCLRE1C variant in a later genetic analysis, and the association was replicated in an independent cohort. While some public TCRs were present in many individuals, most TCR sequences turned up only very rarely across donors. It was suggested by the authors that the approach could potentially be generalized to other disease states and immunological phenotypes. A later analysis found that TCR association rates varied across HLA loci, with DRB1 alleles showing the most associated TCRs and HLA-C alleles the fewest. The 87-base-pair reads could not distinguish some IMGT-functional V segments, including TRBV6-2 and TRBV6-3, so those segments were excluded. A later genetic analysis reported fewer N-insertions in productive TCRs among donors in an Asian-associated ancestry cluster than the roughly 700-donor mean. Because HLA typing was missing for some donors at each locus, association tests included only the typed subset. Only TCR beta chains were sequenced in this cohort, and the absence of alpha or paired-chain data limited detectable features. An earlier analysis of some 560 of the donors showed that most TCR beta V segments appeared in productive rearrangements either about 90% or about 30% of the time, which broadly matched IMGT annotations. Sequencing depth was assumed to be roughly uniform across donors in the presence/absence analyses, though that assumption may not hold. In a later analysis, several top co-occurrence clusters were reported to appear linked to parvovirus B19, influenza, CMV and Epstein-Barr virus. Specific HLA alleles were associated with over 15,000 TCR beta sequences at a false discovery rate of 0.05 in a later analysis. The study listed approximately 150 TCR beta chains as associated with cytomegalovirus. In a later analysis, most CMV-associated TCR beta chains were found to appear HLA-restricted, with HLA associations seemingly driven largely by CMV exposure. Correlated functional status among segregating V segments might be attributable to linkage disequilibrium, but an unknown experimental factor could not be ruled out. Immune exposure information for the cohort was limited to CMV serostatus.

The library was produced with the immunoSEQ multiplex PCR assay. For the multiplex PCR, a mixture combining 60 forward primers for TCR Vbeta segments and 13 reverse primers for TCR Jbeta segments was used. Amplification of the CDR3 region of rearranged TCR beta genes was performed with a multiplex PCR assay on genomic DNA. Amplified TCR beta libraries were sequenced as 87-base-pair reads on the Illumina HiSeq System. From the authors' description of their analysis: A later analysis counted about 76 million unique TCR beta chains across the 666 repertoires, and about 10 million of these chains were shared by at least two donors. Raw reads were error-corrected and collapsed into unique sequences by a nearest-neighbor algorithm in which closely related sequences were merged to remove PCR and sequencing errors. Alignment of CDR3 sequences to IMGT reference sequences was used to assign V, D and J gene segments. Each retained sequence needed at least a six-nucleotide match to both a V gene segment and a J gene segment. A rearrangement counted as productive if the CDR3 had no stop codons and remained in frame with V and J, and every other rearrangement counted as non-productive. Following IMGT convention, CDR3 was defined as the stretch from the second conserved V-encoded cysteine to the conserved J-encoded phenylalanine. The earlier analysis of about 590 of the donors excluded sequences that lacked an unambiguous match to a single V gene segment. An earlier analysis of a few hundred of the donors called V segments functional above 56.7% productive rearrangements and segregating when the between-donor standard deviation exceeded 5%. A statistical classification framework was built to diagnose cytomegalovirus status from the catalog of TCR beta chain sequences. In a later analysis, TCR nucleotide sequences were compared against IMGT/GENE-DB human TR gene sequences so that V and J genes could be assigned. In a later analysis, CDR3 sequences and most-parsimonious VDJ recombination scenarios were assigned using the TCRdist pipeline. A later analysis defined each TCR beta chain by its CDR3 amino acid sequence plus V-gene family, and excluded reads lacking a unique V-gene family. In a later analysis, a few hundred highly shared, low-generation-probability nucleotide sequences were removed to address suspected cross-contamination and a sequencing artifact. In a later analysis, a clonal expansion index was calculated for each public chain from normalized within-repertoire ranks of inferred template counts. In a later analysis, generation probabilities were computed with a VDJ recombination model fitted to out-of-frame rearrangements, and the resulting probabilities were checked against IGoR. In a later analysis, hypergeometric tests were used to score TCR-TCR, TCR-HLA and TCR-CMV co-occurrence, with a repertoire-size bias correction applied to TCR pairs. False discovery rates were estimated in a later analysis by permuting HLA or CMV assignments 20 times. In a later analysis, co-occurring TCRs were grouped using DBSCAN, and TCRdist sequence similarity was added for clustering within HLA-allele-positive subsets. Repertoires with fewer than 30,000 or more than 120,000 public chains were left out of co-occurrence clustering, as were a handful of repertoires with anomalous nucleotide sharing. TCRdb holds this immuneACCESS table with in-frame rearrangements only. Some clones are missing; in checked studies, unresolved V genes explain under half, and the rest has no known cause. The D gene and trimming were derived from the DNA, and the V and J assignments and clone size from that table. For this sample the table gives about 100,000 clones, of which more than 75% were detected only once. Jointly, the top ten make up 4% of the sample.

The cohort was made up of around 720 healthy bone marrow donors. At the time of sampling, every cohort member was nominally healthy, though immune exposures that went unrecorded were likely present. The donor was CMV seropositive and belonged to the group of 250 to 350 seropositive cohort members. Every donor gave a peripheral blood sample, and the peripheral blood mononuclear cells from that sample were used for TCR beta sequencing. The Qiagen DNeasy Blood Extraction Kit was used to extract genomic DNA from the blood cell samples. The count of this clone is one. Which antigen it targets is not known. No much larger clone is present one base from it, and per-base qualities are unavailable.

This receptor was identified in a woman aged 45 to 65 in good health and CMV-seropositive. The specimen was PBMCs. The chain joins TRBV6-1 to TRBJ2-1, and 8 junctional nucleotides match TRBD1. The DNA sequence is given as TGTGCCAGCAGTACCGGGACAGGTTACAATGAGCAGTTCTTC. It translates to CASSTGTGYNEQFF.